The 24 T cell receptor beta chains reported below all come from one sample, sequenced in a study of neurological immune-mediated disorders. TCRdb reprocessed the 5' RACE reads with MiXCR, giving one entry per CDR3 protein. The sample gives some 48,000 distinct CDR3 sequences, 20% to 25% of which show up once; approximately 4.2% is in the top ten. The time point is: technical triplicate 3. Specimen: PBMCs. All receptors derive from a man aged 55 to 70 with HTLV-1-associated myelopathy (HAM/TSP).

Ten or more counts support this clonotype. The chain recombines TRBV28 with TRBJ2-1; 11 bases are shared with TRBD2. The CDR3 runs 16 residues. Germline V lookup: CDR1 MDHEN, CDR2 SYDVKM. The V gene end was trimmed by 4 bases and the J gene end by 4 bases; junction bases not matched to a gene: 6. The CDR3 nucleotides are TGTGCCAGCAGTTCTAGGGGACTAGCGGTTTACAATGAGCAGTTCTTC. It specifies CASSSRGLAVYNEQFF. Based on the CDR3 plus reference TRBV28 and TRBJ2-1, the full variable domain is DVKVTQSSRYLVKRTGEKVFLECVQDMDHENMFWYRQDPGLGLRLIYFSYDVKMKEKGDIPEGYSVSREKKERFSLILESASTNQTSMYLCASSSRGLAVYNEQFFGPGTRLTVL.

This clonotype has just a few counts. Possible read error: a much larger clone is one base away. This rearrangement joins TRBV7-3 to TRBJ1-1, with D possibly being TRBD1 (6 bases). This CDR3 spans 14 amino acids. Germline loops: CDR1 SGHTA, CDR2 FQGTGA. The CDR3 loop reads CVSSPSGAGTEAFF. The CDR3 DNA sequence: TGTGTCAGCAGCCCGTCGGGGGCGGGCACTGAAGCTTTCTTT.

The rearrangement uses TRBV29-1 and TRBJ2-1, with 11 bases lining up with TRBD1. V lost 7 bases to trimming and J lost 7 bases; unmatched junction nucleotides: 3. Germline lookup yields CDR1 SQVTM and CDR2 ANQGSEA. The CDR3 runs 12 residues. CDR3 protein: CSAGQGANEQFF. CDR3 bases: TGCAGCGCTGGACAGGGGGCAAATGAGCAGTTCTTC.

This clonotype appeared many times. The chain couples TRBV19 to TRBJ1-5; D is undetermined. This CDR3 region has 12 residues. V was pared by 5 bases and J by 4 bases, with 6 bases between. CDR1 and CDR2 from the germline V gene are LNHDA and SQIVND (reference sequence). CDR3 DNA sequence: TGTGCCAGTAGTGCCAAAAATCAGCCCCAGCATTTT. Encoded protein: CASSAKNQPQHF.

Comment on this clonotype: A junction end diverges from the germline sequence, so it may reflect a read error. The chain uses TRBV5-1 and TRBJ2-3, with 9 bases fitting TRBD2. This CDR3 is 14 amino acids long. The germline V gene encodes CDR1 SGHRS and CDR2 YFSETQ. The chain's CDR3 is CASLAGGPADAQYF. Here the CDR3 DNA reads TGCGCCAGCCTGGCGGGAGGGCCGGCAGATGCGCAGTATTTT.

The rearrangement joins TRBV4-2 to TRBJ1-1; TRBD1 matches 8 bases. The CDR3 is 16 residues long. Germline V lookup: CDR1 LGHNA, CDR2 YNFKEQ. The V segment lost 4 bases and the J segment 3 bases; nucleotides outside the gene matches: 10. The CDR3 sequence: CASSPPGGALDTEAFF. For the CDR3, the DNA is TGTGCCAGCAGCCCGCCAGGGGGCGCGTTAGACACTGAAGCTTTCTTT.

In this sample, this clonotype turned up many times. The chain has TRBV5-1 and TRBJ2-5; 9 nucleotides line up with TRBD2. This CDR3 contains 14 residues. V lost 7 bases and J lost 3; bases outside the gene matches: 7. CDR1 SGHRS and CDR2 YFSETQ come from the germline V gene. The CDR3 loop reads CASSLAGYEETQYF. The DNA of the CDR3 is TGCGCCAGCTCCCTAGCGGGATATGAAGAGACCCAGTACTTC. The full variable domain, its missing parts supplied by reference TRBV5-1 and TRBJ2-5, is KAGVTQTPRYLIKTRGQQVTLSCSPISGHRSVSWYQQTPGQGLQFLFEYFSETQRNKGNFPGRFSGRQFSNSRSEMNVSTLELGDSALYLCASSLAGYEETQYFGPGTRLLVL.

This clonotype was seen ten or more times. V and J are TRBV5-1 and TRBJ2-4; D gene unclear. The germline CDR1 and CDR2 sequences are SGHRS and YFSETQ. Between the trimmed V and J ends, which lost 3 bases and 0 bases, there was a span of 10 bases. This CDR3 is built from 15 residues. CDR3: CASSSGPLAKNIQYF. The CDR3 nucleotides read TGCGCCAGCAGCTCAGGACCTTTAGCCAAAAACATTCAGTACTTC.

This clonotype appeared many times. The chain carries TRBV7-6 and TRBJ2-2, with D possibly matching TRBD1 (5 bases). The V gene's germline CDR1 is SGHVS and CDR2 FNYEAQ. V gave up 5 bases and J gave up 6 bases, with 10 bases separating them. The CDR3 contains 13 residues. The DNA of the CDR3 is TGTGCCAGCAGCCCTCTAGGGGCCGGGGAGCTGTTTTTT. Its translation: CASSPLGAGELFF.

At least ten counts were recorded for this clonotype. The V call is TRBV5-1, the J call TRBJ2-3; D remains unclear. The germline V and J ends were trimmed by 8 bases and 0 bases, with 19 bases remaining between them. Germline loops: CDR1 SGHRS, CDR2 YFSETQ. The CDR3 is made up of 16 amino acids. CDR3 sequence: CASSRVVTSSTDTQYF. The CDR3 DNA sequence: TGCGCCAGTTCGCGAGTGGTGACCTCTAGCACAGATACGCAGTATTTT.

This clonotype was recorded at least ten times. The CDR3 nucleotides read TGCAGTGCTTGGACTAGCGGGTCCTCCTACAATGAGCAGTTCTTC. It encodes CSAWTSGSSYNEQFF. The chain employs TRBV20-1 and TRBJ2-1; 11 positions agree with TRBD2. V shed 5 bases, J shed 0 bases, and the junction held 3 bases outside the gene matches. The CDR3 has 15 residues. Germline V lookup: CDR1 DFQATT, CDR2 SNEGSKA (reference sequence).

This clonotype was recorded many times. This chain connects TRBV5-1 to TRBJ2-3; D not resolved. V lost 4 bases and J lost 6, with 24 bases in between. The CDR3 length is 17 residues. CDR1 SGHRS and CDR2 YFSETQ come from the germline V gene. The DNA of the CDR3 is TGCGCCAGCAGCCCCTCGCCGACGGTCCGGGCCGTGGATACGCAGTATTTT. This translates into CASSPSPTVRAVDTQYF.

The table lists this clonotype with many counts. The CDR3 sequence is CASSSLAGGVTGELFF. The CDR3 DNA follows: TGCGCCAGCAGCTCGTTAGCGGGAGGTGTCACCGGGGAGCTGTTTTTT. This chain connects TRBV5-1 to TRBJ2-2; TRBD2 matches at 10 bases. V shed 3 bases, J shed 4 bases, and the junction held 6 bases outside the gene matches. The germline V gene has CDR1 SGHRS and CDR2 YFSETQ. The CDR3 covers 16 residues.

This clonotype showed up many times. The CDR3 nucleotides are TGCAGTGCTAGCCAGGCCCGTGGGGGGGGGACCGAGCAGTACTTC. This encodes CSASQARGGGTEQYF. The J gene is TRBJ2-7, the V gene TRBV20-1; 7 bases fit TRBD2. The CDR3 sequence is 15 residues long. Germline loops: CDR1 DFQATT, CDR2 SNEGSKA (reference sequence). Trimming cost V 3 bases and J 6 bases; bases outside gene matches: 14.

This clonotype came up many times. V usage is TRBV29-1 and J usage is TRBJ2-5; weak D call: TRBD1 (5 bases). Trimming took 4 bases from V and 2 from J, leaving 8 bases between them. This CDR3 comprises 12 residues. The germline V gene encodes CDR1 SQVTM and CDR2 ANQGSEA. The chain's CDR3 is CSVGQLQETQYF. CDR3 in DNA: TGCAGCGTTGGACAGTTGCAAGAGACCCAGTACTTC.

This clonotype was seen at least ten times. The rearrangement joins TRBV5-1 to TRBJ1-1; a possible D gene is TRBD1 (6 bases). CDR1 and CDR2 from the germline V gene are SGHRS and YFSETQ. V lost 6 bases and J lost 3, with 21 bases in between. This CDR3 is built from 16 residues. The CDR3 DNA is TGCGCCAGCACCTCAAGTCCCACAGGGTCGTACACTGAAGCTTTCTTT. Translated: CASTSSPTGSYTEAFF.

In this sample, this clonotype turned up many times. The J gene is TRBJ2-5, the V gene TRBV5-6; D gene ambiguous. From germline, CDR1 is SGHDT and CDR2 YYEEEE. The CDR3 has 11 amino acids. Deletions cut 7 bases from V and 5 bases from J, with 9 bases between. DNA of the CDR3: TGTGCCAGCGGTAGAATGGAGACCCAGTACTTC. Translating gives CASGRMETQYF. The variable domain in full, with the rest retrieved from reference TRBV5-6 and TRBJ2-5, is DAGVTQSPTHLIKTRGQQVTLRCSPKSGHDTVSWYQQALGQGPQFIFQYYEEEERQRGNFPDRFSGHQFPNYSSELNVNALLLGDSALYLCASGRMETQYFGPGTRLLVL.

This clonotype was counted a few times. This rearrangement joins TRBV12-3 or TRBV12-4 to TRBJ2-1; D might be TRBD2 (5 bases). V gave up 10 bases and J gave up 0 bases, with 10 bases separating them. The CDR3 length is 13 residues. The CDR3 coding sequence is TGTGCCACGTCGGACTTCTCCTACAATGAGCAGTTCTTC. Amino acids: CATSDFSYNEQFF.

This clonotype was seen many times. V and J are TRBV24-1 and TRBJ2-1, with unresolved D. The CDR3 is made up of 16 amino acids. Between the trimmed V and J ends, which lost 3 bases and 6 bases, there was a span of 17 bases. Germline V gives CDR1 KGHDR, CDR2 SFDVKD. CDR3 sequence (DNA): TGTGCCACCAGTGATAGAAGGATCTCCCAAGGCAATGAGCAGTTCTTC. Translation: CATSDRRISQGNEQFF.

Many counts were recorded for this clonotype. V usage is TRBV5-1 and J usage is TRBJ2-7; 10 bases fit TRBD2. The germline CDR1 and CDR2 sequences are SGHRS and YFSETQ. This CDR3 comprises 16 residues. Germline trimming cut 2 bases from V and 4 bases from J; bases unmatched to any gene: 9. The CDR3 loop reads CASSLYRLAGEYEQYF. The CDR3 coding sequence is TGCGCCAGCAGCTTATATCGGCTAGCGGGAGAATACGAGCAGTACTTC.

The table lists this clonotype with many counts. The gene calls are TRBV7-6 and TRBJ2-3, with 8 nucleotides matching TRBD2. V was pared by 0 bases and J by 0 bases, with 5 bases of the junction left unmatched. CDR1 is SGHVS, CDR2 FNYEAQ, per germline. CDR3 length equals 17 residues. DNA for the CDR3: TGTGCCAGCAGCTTAGCGGGAGTAGCGGGAAGCACAGATACGCAGTATTTT. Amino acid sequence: CASSLAGVAGSTDTQYF.

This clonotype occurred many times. The CDR3 here is CASSRTSGRLNEQFF. The CDR3 DNA is TGCGCCAGCAGCCGGACTAGCGGGAGATTAAATGAGCAGTTCTTC. This chain joins TRBV4-1 and TRBJ2-1, with 13 bases fitting TRBD2. The CDR3 has 15 amino acids. With 4 bases clipped from V and 7 bases from J, the junction kept 4 bases outside the gene matches. Germline V CDR1 and CDR2: MGHRA, YSYEKL.

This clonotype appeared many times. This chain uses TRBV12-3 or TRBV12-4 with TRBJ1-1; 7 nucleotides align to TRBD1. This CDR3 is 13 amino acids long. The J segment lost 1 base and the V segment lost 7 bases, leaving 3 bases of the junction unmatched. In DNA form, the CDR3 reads TGTGCCAGCATAAGGGGGCGGAACACTGAAGCTTTCTTT. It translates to CASIRGRNTEAFF.

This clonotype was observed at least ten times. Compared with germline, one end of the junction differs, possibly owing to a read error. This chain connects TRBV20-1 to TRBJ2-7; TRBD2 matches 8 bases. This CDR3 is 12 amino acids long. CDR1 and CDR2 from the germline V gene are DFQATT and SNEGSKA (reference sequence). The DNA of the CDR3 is TGCAGTACTAGGGGACTAGTCCACGAGCAGTACTTC. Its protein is CSTRGLVHEQYF.